Below are 12 T cell receptor beta chains sequenced from a single sample in a study of T cell responses to AZD1222 COVID-19 vaccine. Sequencing was performed with immunoSEQ multiplex PCR; in TCRdb, only in-frame clones are kept and a portion is missing. The sample holds about 180,000 clones, 85% to 90% seen once. Sequenced here: peripheral blood, sampled on day 0 of AZD1222 vaccination. The receptors come from an adult in good health.

V is TRBV3-1 (or the pseudogene TRBV3-2) and J is TRBJ1-1; 8 bases align to TRBD1. Germline V gene sequence: CDR1 LGHDT, CDR2 YNNKEL (reference sequence). The length of the CDR3 is 16 residues. Trimming took 4 bases from V and 1 from J; bases not matched to a gene: 8. The CDR3 sequence: CASSPTGVFGNTEAFF. CDR3 coding DNA: TGTGCCAGCAGCCCGACAGGGGTTTTTGGGAACACTGAAGCTTTCTTT.

V and J are TRBV5-5 and TRBJ1-3; D is undetermined. V was clipped by 4 bases and J by 0 bases, with 14 bases between them. The germline V gene encodes CDR1 SGHKS and CDR2 YYEKEE (reference sequence). The length of the CDR3 is 16 residues. CDR3 sequence: CASSQYSVLSGNTIYF. DNA for the CDR3: TGTGCCAGCAGCCAATACAGCGTACTCTCTGGAAACACCATATATTTT. The full variable domain, completed using reference TRBV5-5 and TRBJ1-3, is DAGVTQSPTHLIKTRGQQVTLRCSPISGHKSVSWYQQVLGQGPQFIFQYYEKEERGRGNFPDRFSARQFPNYSSELNVNALLLGDSALYLCASSQYSVLSGNTIYFGEGSWLTVV.

J is TRBJ2-3 and V is TRBV19; 7 bases are a match to TRBD2. Per the germline V gene, CDR1 is LNHDA and CDR2 is SQIVND (reference sequence). This CDR3 has 16 amino acids. J gave up 0 bases and V 6 bases, and 9 bases lay outside the gene matches. The CDR3 DNA reads TGTGCCAGTAGAAATTTCCGGGGGGAAAGCACAGATACGCAGTATTTT. Translated: CASRNFRGESTDTQYF.

The rearrangement joins TRBV27 to TRBJ2-7; the D call may be TRBD1 or TRBD2 (5 bases each). This CDR3 contains 13 residues. The germline V and J ends were trimmed by 4 bases and 0 bases, with 7 bases remaining between them. The V gene's germline CDR1 is MNHEY and CDR2 SMNVEV (reference sequence). The CDR3 region is CASSYGGSYEQYF. CDR3 coding DNA: TGTGCCAGCAGTTATGGGGGCTCCTACGAGCAGTACTTC.

The genes are TRBV6-1 and TRBJ1-5; D call uncertain. Trimming stripped 2 bases from V and 4 bases from J, with 15 bases between. The CDR3 extends over 16 amino acids. Germline loops: CDR1 MNHNS, CDR2 SASEGT. In DNA form, the CDR3 reads TGTGCCAGCAGTGAATTGGTGACACAAACGAATCAGCCCCAGCATTTT. Its protein product is CASSELVTQTNQPQHF.

The rearrangement uses TRBV7-2 and TRBJ2-2; 7 bases line up with TRBD1. Losses at the gene ends were 2 bases for V and 5 bases for J; bases not matched to a gene: 5. CDR3 size: 15 residues. Germline V gene data show CDR1 as SGHTA and CDR2 as FQGNSA. The CDR3 here is CASSLRQGGTGELFF. DNA for the CDR3: TGTGCCAGCAGCTTAAGACAGGGTGGGACCGGGGAGCTGTTTTTT.

The rearrangement links TRBV5-1 to TRBJ2-7, with 7 bases lining up with TRBD1. The CDR3 loop spans 13 amino acids. The V gene's germline CDR1 is SGHRS and CDR2 YFSETQ. With 3 bases clipped from V and 6 bases from J, the junction kept 6 bases outside the gene matches. The CDR3 DNA sequence: TGCGCCAGCAGCTCAACAGGGGTAGGCGAGCAGTACTTC. Amino acid sequence: CASSSTGVGEQYF. Full variable domain (outside the CDR3, taken from reference TRBV5-1 and TRBJ2-7): KAGVTQTPRYLIKTRGQQVTLSCSPISGHRSVSWYQQTPGQGLQFLFEYFSETQRNKGNFPGRFSGRQFSNSRSEMNVSTLELGDSALYLCASSSTGVGEQYFGPGTRLTVT.

The chain links TRBV19 to TRBJ1-2; the match to TRBD1 covers 8 bases. Germline assignment: CDR1 LNHDA and CDR2 SQIVND (reference sequence). Unmatched junction bases numbered 3, after V lost 5 bases and J lost 4 bases. This CDR3 has 13 amino acids. Here the CDR3 reads CASSATGGYGYTF. CDR3 coding DNA: TGTGCCAGTAGTGCCACAGGGGGCTATGGCTACACCTTC.

This rearrangement joins TRBV29-1 to TRBJ2-5; the match to TRBD1 covers 7 bases. V lost 6 bases and J lost 3; bases outside the gene matches: 10. This CDR3 spans 14 amino acids. Germline CDR1 SQVTM, CDR2 ANQGSEA. The CDR3 loop is CSVPTPGTEETQYF. CDR3 nucleotide sequence: TGCAGCGTCCCAACCCCCGGGACAGAAGAGACCCAGTACTTC.

The chain joins TRBV11-3 to TRBJ2-7, with TRBD2 identical over 8 bases. This CDR3 is built from 13 residues. Germline values: CDR1 SGHNT, CDR2 YENEEA. Losses at the gene ends were 4 bases for V and 7 bases for J; bases not matched to a gene: 6. For the CDR3, the DNA is TGTGCCAGCAGCTCCTCGCAGCGGGGGGAGCAGTACTTC. Its protein is CASSSSQRGEQYF.

The chain recombines TRBV7-9 with TRBJ2-5, with D possibly called TRBD1 or TRBD2 (5 bases each). The germline V gene has CDR1 SEHNR and CDR2 FQNEAQ (reference sequence). The length of the CDR3 is 15 residues. The V and J ends lost 0 bases and 5 bases respectively, with 13 bases between them. The CDR3 here is CASSLALGVRETQYF. For the CDR3, the DNA is TGTGCCAGCAGCTTAGCGCTGGGGGTTAGGGAGACCCAGTACTTC. Supplemented by reference TRBV7-9 and TRBJ2-5, the full variable domain reads DTGVSQNPRHKITKRGQNVTFRCDPISEHNRLYWYRQTLGQGPEFLTYFQNEAQLEKSRLLSDRFSAERPKGSFSTLEIQRTEQGDSAMYLCASSLALGVRETQYFGPGTRLLVL.

The chain is built from TRBV29-1 and TRBJ2-5, with 7 positions matching TRBD2. Germline assignment: CDR1 SQVTM and CDR2 ANQGSEA. This CDR3 contains 12 residues. After removal of 7 bases from V and 4 bases from J, the junction contained 6 bases not matched to a gene. CDR3 amino acids: CSGGTNRETQYF. In nucleotides, the CDR3 is TGCAGCGGCGGGACTAACAGAGAGACCCAGTACTTC. Looking up the rest from reference TRBV29-1 and TRBJ2-5 gives the full variable domain: SAVISQKPSRDICQRGTSLTIQCQVDSQVTMMFWYRQQPGQSLTLIATANQGSEATYESGFVIDKFPISRPNLTFSTLTVSNMSPEDSSIYLCSGGTNRETQYFGPGTRLLVL.